Following are 25 T cell receptor beta chains from one sample sequenced in a study of T cell changes during pregnancy in multiple sclerosis. Measured with immunoSEQ multiplex PCR; TCRdb has only the in-frame clones, and not every one. This sample yields more than 80,000 clones, of which 92% are seen a single time; over 1.5% belongs to the top ten. This specimen was peripheral blood, taken in the first trimester of pregnancy. These receptors all stem from a female donor with multiple sclerosis, enrolled in a pregnancy study.

The rearrangement joins TRBV7-2 to TRBJ2-7; 7 positions match TRBD2. Germline CDR1 and CDR2: SGHTA and FQGNSA. The CDR3 contains 14 residues. After removal of 2 bases from V and 7 bases from J, the junction contained 8 bases not matched to a gene. CDR3: CASSLTAGLGEQYF. CDR3 nucleotide sequence: TGTGCCAGCAGCTTAACAGCGGGACTCGGAGAGCAGTACTTC.

The chain is built from TRBV7-9 and TRBJ2-6; a possible D gene is TRBD1 (6 bases). CDR1 SEHNR and CDR2 FQNEAQ come from the germline V gene (reference sequence). Trimming removed 4 bases at V and 0 bases at J, with 7 bases between. The CDR3 totals 15 residues. The CDR3 bases are TGTGCCAGCAGCTGGGACACCTCTGGGGCCAACGTCCTGACTTTC. Translated, it gives CASSWDTSGANVLTF.

This chain uses TRBV11-3 with TRBJ2-1; 11 bases are a match to TRBD2. V shed 1 base, J shed 7 bases, and the junction held 6 bases outside the gene matches. This CDR3 is built from 16 residues. The germline CDR1 and CDR2 sequences are SGHNT and YENEEA. This CDR3 is CASSLALAGGSNEQFF. In DNA, the CDR3 is TGTGCCAGCAGCTTAGCTCTAGCGGGAGGTTCGAATGAGCAGTTCTTC. The full variable domain, rest sourced from reference TRBV11-3 and TRBJ2-1, is EAGVVQSPRYKIIEKKQPVAFWCNPISGHNTLYWYLQNLGQGPELLIRYENEEAVDDSQLPKDRFSAERLKGVDSTLKIQPAELGDSAVYLCASSLALAGGSNEQFFGPGTRLTVL.

The V call is TRBV6-1, the J call TRBJ1-2, with TRBD1 matching over 7 bases. V lost 4 bases, J lost 4 bases, and 9 bases stayed unmatched. CDR1 and CDR2 from the germline V gene are MNHNS and SASEGT. The CDR3 is made up of 15 amino acids. The CDR3: CASSGPDRLVYGYTF. CDR3 nucleotide sequence: TGTGCCAGCAGTGGACCGGACAGGCTGGTCTATGGCTACACCTTC.

The chain links TRBV7-9 to TRBJ2-2; a possible D gene is TRBD2 (5 bases). The CDR3 has 14 amino acids. V lost 0 bases, J lost 6 bases, and 8 bases lay in between. CDR1 and CDR2 (germline): SEHNR, FQNEAQ (reference sequence). For the CDR3, the DNA is TGTGCCAGCAGCTTAGCGAGGGCGCCCGGGGAGCTGTTTTTT. It yields the protein CASSLARAPGELFF.

Only one count was recorded for this clone. The chain carries TRBV6-5 and TRBJ2-2; 10 bases align to TRBD1. CDR3 length: 15 residues. Germline V lookup: CDR1 MNHEY, CDR2 SVGAGI. V gave up 4 bases and J gave up 8 bases; unmatched junction bases: 7. CDR3 DNA: TGTGCCAGCAGTTTTCGGACAGGGGGAGATGGGGAGCTGTTTTTT. This encodes CASSFRTGGDGELFF.

The rearrangement joins TRBV11-3 to TRBJ2-1; possibly TRBD2 for D (6 bases). CDR3 length: 17 amino acids. V was pared by 2 bases and J by 1 base, with 15 bases between. The germline CDR1 and CDR2 sequences are SGHNT and YENEEA. CDR3: CASSLSAAGPSYNEQFF. As DNA, the CDR3 is TGTGCCAGCAGCTTAAGTGCGGCGGGGCCTTCCTACAATGAGCAGTTCTTC. The variable domain in full, completed from reference TRBV11-3 and TRBJ2-1, reads EAGVVQSPRYKIIEKKQPVAFWCNPISGHNTLYWYLQNLGQGPELLIRYENEEAVDDSQLPKDRFSAERLKGVDSTLKIQPAELGDSAVYLCASSLSAAGPSYNEQFFGPGTRLTVL.

The CDR3 reads CASSLGLAGNNEQFF. The CDR3 nucleotides are TGTGCCAGCAGCTTGGGACTAGCGGGAAACAATGAGCAGTTCTTC. The chain uses TRBV5-4 and TRBJ2-1; TRBD2 aligns across 11 bases. CDR1 is SGHNT and CDR2 is YYREEE in the germline V gene (reference sequence). The CDR3 extends over 15 amino acids. With 0 bases clipped from V and 5 bases from J, the junction kept 1 base outside the gene matches.

V is TRBV28 and J is TRBJ1-4; the D is unclear. V was pared by 6 bases and J by 9 bases, with 11 bases between. CDR3 length: 12 amino acids. In germline, CDR1 is MDHEN, CDR2 SYDVKM. CDR3 DNA sequence: TGTGCCAGCAGCCCCACACCACAAAAACTGTTTTTT. It translates to CASSPTPQKLFF.

This clone was seen once. The rearrangement joins TRBV9 to TRBJ2-2; D might be TRBD2 (5 bases). This CDR3 comprises 16 residues. From germline, CDR1 is SGDLS and CDR2 YYNGEE. V lost 0 bases, J lost 0 bases, and 9 bases lay in between. The CDR3 DNA sequence: TGTGCCAGCAGCGTAGATCTAGCCGCGAACACCGGGGAGCTGTTTTTT. Amino acid sequence: CASSVDLAANTGELFF.

This chain uses TRBV19 with TRBJ1-5; D is perhaps TRBD1 (5 bases). The CDR3 is 13 residues long. Between the trimmed V and J ends, which lost 5 bases and 2 bases, there was a span of 7 bases. CDR1 and CDR2 (germline): LNHDA, SQIVND (reference sequence). CDR3 DNA sequence: TGTGCCAGTAGTGAACAGGGCAATCAGCCCCAGCATTTT. This gives the protein CASSEQGNQPQHF.

The chain employs TRBV2 and TRBJ2-2; D is unresolved. Trimming removed 6 bases from V and 2 bases from J, with 7 bases in between. Germline lookup yields CDR1 SNHLY and CDR2 FYNNEI. This CDR3 contains 13 residues. CDR3 protein: CASRQHNTGELFF. The CDR3 nucleotides are TGTGCCAGCAGACAGCATAACACCGGGGAGCTGTTTTTT.

This chain uses TRBV6-5 with TRBJ2-4, with D possibly matching TRBD1 (6 bases). V dropped 7 bases and J dropped 0 bases, with 7 bases sitting between them. This CDR3 comprises 13 residues. CDR1 is MNHEY, CDR2 SVGAGI, per germline. The CDR3 protein is CASKGVAKNIQYF. CDR3 DNA sequence: TGTGCCAGCAAGGGGGTAGCCAAAAACATTCAGTACTTC.

The chain couples TRBV28 to TRBJ2-1, with 11 bases matching TRBD2. V shed 7 bases, J shed 5 bases, and the junction held 4 bases outside the gene matches. The CDR3 is 14 residues long. Germline V lookup: CDR1 MDHEN, CDR2 SYDVKM. The CDR3 nucleotides are TGTGCCAGCACCCGACTAGCGGGAAACAATGAGCAGTTCTTC. This encodes CASTRLAGNNEQFF. Full variable domain (outside the CDR3, taken from reference TRBV28 and TRBJ2-1): DVKVTQSSRYLVKRTGEKVFLECVQDMDHENMFWYRQDPGLGLRLIYFSYDVKMKEKGDIPEGYSVSREKKERFSLILESASTNQTSMYLCASTRLAGNNEQFFGPGTRLTVL.

The V and J genes are TRBV19 and TRBJ2-7; possibly TRBD1 for D (6 bases). Trimming pared 5 bases from V and 0 bases from J, leaving 11 bases between. This CDR3 is 14 amino acids long. Germline V gene data show CDR1 as LNHDA and CDR2 as SQIVND (reference sequence). DNA of the CDR3: TGTGCCAGTAGTTGGACAGCGGCCTCCTACGAGCAGTACTTC. This translates into CASSWTAASYEQYF. Complete variable domain (other parts from reference TRBV19 and TRBJ2-7): DGGITQSPKYLFRKEGQNVTLSCEQNLNHDAMYWYRQDPGQGLRLIYYSQIVNDFQKGDIAEGYSVSREKKESFPLTVTSAQKNPTAFYLCASSWTAASYEQYFGPGTRLTVT.

The J gene is TRBJ2-7, the V gene TRBV27; no reliable D call. Germline V CDR1 and CDR2: MNHEY, SMNVEV (reference sequence). V was pared by 0 bases and J by 3 bases, with 3 bases between. The CDR3 is 12 residues long. CDR3 in amino acids: CASSLSGYEQYF. The DNA for the CDR3 is TGTGCCAGCAGTTTATCCGGCTACGAGCAGTACTTC.

This clone is a singleton in its sample. The chain joins TRBV2 to TRBJ2-7; D might be TRBD1 (6 bases). The length of the CDR3 is 12 residues. Germline assignment: CDR1 SNHLY and CDR2 FYNNEI. V lost 7 bases to trimming and J lost 6 bases, with 13 bases between them. CDR3 residues: CASIWGRGEQYF. Here the CDR3 DNA reads TGTGCCAGCATTTGGGGCAGGGGCGAGCAGTACTTC.

This chain uses TRBV4-3 with TRBJ2-1; 12 bases line up with TRBD2. The ends lost 8 bases at V and 5 bases at J; junction bases unmatched: 7. The CDR3 extends over 15 amino acids. Germline V gene sequence: CDR1 LGHNA, CDR2 YSLEER. The CDR3 DNA sequence: TGCGCCAGCGGGGTTCTAGCGGGAGGGGACAATGAGCAGTTCTTC. Translating it yields CASGVLAGGDNEQFF.

V and J are TRBV6-5 and TRBJ2-2; 8 nucleotides match TRBD2. The CDR3 runs 14 residues. Per germline, CDR1 MNHEY and CDR2 SVGAGI. Germline trimming cut 8 bases from V and 9 bases from J; bases unmatched to any gene: 11. CDR3 sequence reads: CASGSRLALWELFF. The CDR3 DNA follows: TGTGCCAGCGGGTCCCGACTAGCGCTCTGGGAGCTGTTTTTT.

This clone was seen once. This rearrangement joins TRBV28 to TRBJ2-2; D perhaps matches TRBD2 (6 bases). The CDR3 extends over 14 amino acids. Trimming took off 2 bases at V and 8 bases at J, with 12 bases between the two ends. Germline CDR1 and CDR2: MDHEN and SYDVKM. CDR3 in amino acids: CASSLARGRGELFF. CDR3 nucleotides: TGTGCCAGCAGTTTAGCGCGGGGTAGGGGGGAGCTGTTTTTT.

The chain has TRBV30 and TRBJ2-5, with 9 bases identical to TRBD2. Germline CDR1 reads GTSNPN; CDR2 reads SVGIG (reference sequence). The length of the CDR3 is 13 residues. With 5 bases clipped from V and 3 bases from J, the junction kept 4 bases outside the gene matches. DNA for the CDR3: TGTGCCTGGGCGCGCGGGGGGGAAGAGACCCAGTACTTC. Its protein product is CAWARGGEETQYF.

This chain connects TRBV29-1 to TRBJ1-2, with 11 bases aligning to TRBD1. CDR3 length equals 13 residues. In germline, CDR1 is SQVTM, CDR2 ANQGSEA. Trimming at V came to 7 bases and at J to 4 bases, leaving 5 bases not matched to a gene. The CDR3 here is CSARDRGTYGYTF. The CDR3 region has the DNA TGCAGCGCCCGGGACAGGGGGACCTATGGCTACACCTTC.

V is TRBV4-2 and J is TRBJ1-5, with 8 bases matching TRBD1. The CDR3 spans 15 residues. CDR1 is LGHNA, CDR2 YNFKEQ, per germline. The J segment lost 3 bases and the V segment lost 5 bases, leaving 6 bases of the junction unmatched. Written as DNA, the CDR3 is TGTGCCAGCAGCACCGGGACAGGCCCCAATCAGCCCCAGCATTTT. Translating it yields CASSTGTGPNQPQHF.

The genes are TRBV28 and TRBJ2-7; D perhaps matches TRBD2 (5 bases). V shed 3 bases and J shed 7 bases, with 16 bases lying between them. There are 14 residues in the CDR3. Germline V gene sequence: CDR1 MDHEN, CDR2 SYDVKM. In DNA form, the CDR3 reads TGTGCCAGCAGTTTCCGTTACCCTACGGGGGAGCAGTACTTC. Translating gives CASSFRYPTGEQYF.

This chain connects TRBV28 to TRBJ2-7; D is uncertain. Germline V CDR1 and CDR2: MDHEN, SYDVKM. With 5 bases removed from V and 3 bases from J, the gap between germline ends came to 20 bases. The CDR3 covers 16 residues. The CDR3 loop is CASSPRGIAPRYEQYF. The CDR3 DNA reads TGTGCCAGCAGTCCTCGAGGTATAGCTCCTCGCTACGAGCAGTACTTC.